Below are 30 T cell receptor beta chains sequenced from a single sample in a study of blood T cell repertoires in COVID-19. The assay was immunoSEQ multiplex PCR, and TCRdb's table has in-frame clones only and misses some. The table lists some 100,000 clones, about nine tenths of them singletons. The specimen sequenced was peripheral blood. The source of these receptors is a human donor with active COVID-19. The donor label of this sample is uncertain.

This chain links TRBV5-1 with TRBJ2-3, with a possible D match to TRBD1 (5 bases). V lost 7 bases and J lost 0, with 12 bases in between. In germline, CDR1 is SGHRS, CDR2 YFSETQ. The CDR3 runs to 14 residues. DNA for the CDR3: TGCGCCAGCGGCCAGGGCGAGAGCACAGATACGCAGTATTTT. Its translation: CASGQGESTDTQYF. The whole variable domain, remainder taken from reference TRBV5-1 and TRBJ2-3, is KAGVTQTPRYLIKTRGQQVTLSCSPISGHRSVSWYQQTPGQGLQFLFEYFSETQRNKGNFPGRFSGRQFSNSRSEMNVSTLELGDSALYLCASGQGESTDTQYFGPGTRLTVL.

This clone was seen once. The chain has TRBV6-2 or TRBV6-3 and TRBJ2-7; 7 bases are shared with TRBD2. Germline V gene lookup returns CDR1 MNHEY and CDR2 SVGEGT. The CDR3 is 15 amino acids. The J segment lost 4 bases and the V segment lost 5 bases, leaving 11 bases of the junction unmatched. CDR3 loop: CASSPERGNKYEQYF. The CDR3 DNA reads TGTGCCAGCAGTCCCGAGCGGGGCAACAAATACGAGCAGTACTTC.

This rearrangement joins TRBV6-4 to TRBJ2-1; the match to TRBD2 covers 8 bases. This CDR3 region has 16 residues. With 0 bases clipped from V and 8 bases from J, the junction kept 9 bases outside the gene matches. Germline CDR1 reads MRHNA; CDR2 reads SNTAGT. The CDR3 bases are TGTGCCAGCAGTGACTCAACGGCGGGGGGAAGTTATGAGCAGTTCTTC. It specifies CASSDSTAGGSYEQFF.

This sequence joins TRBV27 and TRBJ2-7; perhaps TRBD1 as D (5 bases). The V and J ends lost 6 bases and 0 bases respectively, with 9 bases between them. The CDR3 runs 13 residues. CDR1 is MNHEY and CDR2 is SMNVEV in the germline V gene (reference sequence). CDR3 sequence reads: CASSVDSSYEQYF. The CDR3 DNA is TGTGCCAGCAGCGTTGACAGCTCCTACGAGCAGTACTTC.

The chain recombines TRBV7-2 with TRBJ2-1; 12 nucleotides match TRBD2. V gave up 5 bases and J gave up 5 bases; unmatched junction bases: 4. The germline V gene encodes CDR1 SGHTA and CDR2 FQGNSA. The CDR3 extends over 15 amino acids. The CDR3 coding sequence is TGTGCCAGCAGCCGGACTAGCGGGACCGACAATGAGCAGTTCTTC. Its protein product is CASSRTSGTDNEQFF.

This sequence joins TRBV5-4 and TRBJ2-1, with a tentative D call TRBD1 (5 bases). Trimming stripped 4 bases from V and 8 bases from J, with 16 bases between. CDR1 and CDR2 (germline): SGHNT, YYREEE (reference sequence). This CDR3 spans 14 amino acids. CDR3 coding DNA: TGTGCCAGCAGCCCCCCTGGCCTAGGGGATGAGCAGTTCTTC. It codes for CASSPPGLGDEQFF.

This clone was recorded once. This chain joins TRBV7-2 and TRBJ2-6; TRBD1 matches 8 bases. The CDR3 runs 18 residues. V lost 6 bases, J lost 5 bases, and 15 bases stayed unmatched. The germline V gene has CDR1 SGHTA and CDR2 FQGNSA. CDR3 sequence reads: CASSIQELQGVWANVLTF. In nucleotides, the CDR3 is TGTGCCAGCAGTATCCAGGAGCTACAGGGGGTCTGGGCCAACGTCCTGACTTTC.

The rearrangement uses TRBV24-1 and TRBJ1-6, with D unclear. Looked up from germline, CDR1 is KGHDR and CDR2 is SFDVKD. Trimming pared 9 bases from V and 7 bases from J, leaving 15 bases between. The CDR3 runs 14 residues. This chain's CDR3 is CATSADGYNSPLHF. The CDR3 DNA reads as TGTGCCACCTCGGCCGACGGGTACAATTCACCCCTCCACTTT.

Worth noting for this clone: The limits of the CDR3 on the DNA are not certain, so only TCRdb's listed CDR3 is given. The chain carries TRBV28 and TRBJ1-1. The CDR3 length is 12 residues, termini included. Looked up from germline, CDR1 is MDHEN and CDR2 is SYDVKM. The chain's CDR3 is CASSSSNTEAFF.

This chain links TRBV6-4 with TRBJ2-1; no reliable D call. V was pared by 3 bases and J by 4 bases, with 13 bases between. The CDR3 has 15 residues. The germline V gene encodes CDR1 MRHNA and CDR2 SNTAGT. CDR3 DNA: TGTGCCAGCAGTGAGAGGTTTAAGCAGTACAATGAGCAGTTCTTC. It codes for CASSERFKQYNEQFF.

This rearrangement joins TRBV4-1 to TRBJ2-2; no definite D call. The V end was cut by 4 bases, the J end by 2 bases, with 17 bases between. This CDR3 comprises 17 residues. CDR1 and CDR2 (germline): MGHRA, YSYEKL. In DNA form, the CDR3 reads TGCGCCAGCAGCCCCACCCGACCGGCAGGAAACACCGGGGAGCTGTTTTTT. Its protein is CASSPTRPAGNTGELFF.

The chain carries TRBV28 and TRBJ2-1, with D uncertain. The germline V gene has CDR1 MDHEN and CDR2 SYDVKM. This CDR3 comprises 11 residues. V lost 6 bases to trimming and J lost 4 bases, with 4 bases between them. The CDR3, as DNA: TGTGCCAGCAGCCGTTACAATGAGCAGTTCTTC. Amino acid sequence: CASSRYNEQFF.

The CDR3, as DNA: TGTGCCAGCAGTCGTAGCGGGCCAGACACCGGGGAGCTGTTTTTT. Translated: CASSRSGPDTGELFF. The chain has TRBV7-9 and TRBJ2-2; 7 bases agree with TRBD2. The J segment lost 3 bases and the V segment lost 6 bases, leaving 7 bases of the junction unmatched. The V gene's germline CDR1 is SEHNR and CDR2 FQNEAQ (reference sequence). CDR3 length equals 15 residues.

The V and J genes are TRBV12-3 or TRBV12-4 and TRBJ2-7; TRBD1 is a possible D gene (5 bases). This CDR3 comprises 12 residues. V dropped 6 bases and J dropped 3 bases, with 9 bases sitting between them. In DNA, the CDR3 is TGTGCCAGCAGCGCCACAGGCTACGAGCAGTACTTC. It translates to CASSATGYEQYF.

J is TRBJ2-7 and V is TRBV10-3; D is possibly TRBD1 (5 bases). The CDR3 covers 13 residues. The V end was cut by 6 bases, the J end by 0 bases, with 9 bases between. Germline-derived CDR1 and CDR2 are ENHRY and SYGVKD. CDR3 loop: CAIRQESSYEQYF. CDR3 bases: TGTGCCATCAGACAGGAGAGCTCCTACGAGCAGTACTTC.

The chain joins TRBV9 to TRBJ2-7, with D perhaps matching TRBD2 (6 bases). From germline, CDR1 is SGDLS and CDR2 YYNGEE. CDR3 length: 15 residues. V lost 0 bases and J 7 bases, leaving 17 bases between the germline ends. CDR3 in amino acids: CASSVDFLGGREQYF. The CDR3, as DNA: TGTGCCAGCAGCGTAGATTTCCTGGGGGGTAGAGAGCAGTACTTC.

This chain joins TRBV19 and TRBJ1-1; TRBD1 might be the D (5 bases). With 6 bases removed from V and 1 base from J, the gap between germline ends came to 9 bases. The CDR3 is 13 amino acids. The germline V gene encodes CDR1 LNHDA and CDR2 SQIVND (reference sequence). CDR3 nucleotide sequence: TGTGCCAGTAGCATGACAGCGAACACTGAAGCTTTCTTT. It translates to CASSMTANTEAFF.

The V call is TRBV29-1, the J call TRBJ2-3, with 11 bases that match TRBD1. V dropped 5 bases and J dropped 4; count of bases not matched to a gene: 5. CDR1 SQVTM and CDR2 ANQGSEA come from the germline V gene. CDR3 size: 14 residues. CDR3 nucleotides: TGCAGCGTTCGGGACAGGGGGACGGCAGATACGCAGTATTTT. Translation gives CSVRDRGTADTQYF.

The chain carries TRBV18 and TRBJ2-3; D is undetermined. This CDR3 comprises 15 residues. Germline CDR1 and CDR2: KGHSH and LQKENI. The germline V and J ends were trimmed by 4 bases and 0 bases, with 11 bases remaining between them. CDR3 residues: CASSHERQSTDTQYF. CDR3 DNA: TGTGCCAGCTCACACGAAAGACAAAGCACAGATACGCAGTATTTT.

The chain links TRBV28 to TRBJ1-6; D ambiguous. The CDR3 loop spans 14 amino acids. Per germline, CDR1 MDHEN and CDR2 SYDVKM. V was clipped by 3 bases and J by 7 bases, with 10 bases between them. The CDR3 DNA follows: TGTGCCAGCAGTTTGGGAGGGATGAATTCACCCCTCCACTTT. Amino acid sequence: CASSLGGMNSPLHF.

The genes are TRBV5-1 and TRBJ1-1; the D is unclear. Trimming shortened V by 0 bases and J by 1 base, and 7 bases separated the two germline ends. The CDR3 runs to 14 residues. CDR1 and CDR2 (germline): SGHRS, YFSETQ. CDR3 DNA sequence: TGCGCCAGCAGCTTGGCCCCAGAGAACACTGAAGCTTTCTTT. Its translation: CASSLAPENTEAFF.

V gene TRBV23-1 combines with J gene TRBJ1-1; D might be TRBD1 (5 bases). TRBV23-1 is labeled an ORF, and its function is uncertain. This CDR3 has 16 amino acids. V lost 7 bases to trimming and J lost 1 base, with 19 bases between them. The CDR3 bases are TGCGCCAGCAAAGCGGCGGGGCCGACCGAGAACACTGAAGCTTTCTTT. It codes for CASKAAGPTENTEAFF.

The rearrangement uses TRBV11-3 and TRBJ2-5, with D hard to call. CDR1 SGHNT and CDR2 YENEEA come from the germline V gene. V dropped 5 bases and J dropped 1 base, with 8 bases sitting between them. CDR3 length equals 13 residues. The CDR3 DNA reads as TGTGCCAGCAGCCTACAGAGCCAAGAGACCCAGTACTTC. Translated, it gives CASSLQSQETQYF.

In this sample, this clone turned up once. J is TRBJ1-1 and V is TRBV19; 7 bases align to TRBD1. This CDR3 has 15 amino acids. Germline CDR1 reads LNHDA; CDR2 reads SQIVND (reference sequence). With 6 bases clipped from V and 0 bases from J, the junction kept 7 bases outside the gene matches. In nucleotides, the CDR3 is TGTGCCAGTAGCCCGAGACAGGGATTGAACACTGAAGCTTTCTTT. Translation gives CASSPRQGLNTEAFF.

CDR3 in amino acids: CASSQADGGIYTEAFF. In DNA, the CDR3 is TGTGCCAGCAGCCAAGCTGACGGGGGGATATACACTGAAGCTTTCTTT. The chain uses TRBV3-1 (or the pseudogene TRBV3-2) and TRBJ1-1; possibly TRBD1 for D (5 bases). The CDR3 spans 16 residues. Trimming pared 1 base from V and 3 bases from J, leaving 15 bases between. CDR1 LGHDT and CDR2 YNNKEL come from the germline V gene (reference sequence).

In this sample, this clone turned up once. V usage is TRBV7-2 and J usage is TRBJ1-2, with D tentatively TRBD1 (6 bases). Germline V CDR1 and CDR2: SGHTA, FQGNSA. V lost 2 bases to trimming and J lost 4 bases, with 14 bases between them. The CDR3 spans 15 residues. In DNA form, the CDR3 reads TGTGCCAGCAGCTTACAGGGGCATGGGGGCTATGGCTACACCTTC. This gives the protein CASSLQGHGGYGYTF.

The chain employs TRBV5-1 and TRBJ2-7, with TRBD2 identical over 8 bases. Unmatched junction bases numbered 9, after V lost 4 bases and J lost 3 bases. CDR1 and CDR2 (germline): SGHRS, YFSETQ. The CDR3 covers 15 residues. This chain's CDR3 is CASSVTSGTIYEQYF. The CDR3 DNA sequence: TGCGCCAGCAGCGTAACTAGCGGAACTATCTACGAGCAGTACTTC.

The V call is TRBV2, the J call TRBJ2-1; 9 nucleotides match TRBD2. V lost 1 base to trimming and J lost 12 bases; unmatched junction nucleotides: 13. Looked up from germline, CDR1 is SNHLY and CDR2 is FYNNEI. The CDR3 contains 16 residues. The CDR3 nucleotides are TGTGCCAGCAGTGAAGTCGTCGCTAGCGGGGCGATTGGGCAGTTCTTC. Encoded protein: CASSEVVASGAIGQFF. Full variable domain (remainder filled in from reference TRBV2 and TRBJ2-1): EPEVTQTPSHQVTQMGQEVILRCVPISNHLYFYWYRQILGQKVEFLVSFYNNEISEKSEIFDDQFSVERPDGSNFTLKIRSTKLEDSAMYFCASSEVVASGAIGQFFGPGTRLTVL.

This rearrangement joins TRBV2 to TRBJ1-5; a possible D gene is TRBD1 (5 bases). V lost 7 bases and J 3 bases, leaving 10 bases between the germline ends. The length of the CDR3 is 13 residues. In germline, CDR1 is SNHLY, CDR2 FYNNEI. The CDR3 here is CASMEGPNQPQHF. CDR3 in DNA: TGTGCCAGCATGGAGGGACCCAATCAGCCCCAGCATTTT. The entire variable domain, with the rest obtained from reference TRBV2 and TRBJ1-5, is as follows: EPEVTQTPSHQVTQMGQEVILRCVPISNHLYFYWYRQILGQKVEFLVSFYNNEISEKSEIFDDQFSVERPDGSNFTLKIRSTKLEDSAMYFCASMEGPNQPQHFGDGTRLSIL.

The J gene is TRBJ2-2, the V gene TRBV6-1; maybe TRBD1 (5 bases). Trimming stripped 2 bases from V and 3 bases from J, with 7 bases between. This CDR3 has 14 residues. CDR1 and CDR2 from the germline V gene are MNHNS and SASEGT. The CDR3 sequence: CASSEQGDTGELFF. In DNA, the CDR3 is TGTGCCAGCAGTGAACAGGGTGACACCGGGGAGCTGTTTTTT.